The 13 T cell receptor beta chains listed next were all sequenced from one sample in a study of blood T cell repertoires in COVID-19. Only in-frame clones appear in the TCRdb table, and some are missing; sequencing was by immunoSEQ multiplex PCR. The sample carries just under 350,000 clones, approximately 87% recorded once. The specimen was peripheral blood. These receptors came from a woman between 50 and 59 years old with COVID-19, enrolled during active disease.

V usage is TRBV29-1 and J usage is TRBJ2-3; 7 nucleotides agree with TRBD1. V lost 8 bases and J lost 6; bases outside the gene matches: 11. Germline V gives CDR1 SQVTM, CDR2 ANQGSEA. CDR3 length: 13 residues. CDR3 nucleotides: TGCAGCACGTCCCGGGACAGTTGGGATACGCAGTATTTT. This sequence encodes CSTSRDSWDTQYF.

The rearrangement uses TRBV6-5 and TRBJ2-1; D is unresolved. V was cut by 8 bases and J by 6 bases, with 17 bases left in between. The germline V gene encodes CDR1 MNHEY and CDR2 SVGAGI. The CDR3 runs 14 residues. The CDR3 bases are TGTGCCAGCTCGAGACTCCTCCCCTCCAATGAGCAGTTCTTC. This translates into CASSRLLPSNEQFF.

The chain employs TRBV5-1 and TRBJ1-2; D may be TRBD1 (5 bases). This CDR3 has 12 amino acids. V lost 3 bases and J 8 bases, leaving 11 bases between the germline ends. Germline V gene lookup returns CDR1 SGHRS and CDR2 YFSETQ. This CDR3 is CASSSGLGGYTF. The CDR3 region has the DNA TGCGCCAGCAGCTCAGGGTTGGGCGGCTACACCTTC. Using reference TRBV5-1 and TRBJ1-2 for the parts outside the CDR3, the full variable domain is KAGVTQTPRYLIKTRGQQVTLSCSPISGHRSVSWYQQTPGQGLQFLFEYFSETQRNKGNFPGRFSGRQFSNSRSEMNVSTLELGDSALYLCASSSGLGGYTFGSGTRLTVV.

This clone has only one observation. The chain recombines TRBV19 with TRBJ2-3; possible D gene TRBD2, 5 bases. CDR3 length equals 14 residues. Trimming stripped 6 bases from V and 2 bases from J, with 12 bases between. From germline, CDR1 is LNHDA and CDR2 SQIVND (reference sequence). CDR3 in amino acids: CASSPGTPTDTQYF. The CDR3 DNA follows: TGTGCCAGTAGCCCGGGAACTCCCACAGATACGCAGTATTTT.

This rearrangement joins TRBV6-2 or TRBV6-3 to TRBJ2-1; 9 positions agree with TRBD2. J gave up 5 bases and V 0 bases, and 14 bases lay outside the gene matches. The CDR3 is 19 residues long. The germline gives CDR1 MNHEY, CDR2 SVGEGT. The DNA of the CDR3 is TGTGCCAGCAGTTACTCCCTTATAAAGAGCGGGAGGCTAAACAATGAGCAGTTCTTC. It encodes CASSYSLIKSGRLNNEQFF.

The V gene is TRBV29-1, the J gene TRBJ2-7, with D possibly being TRBD1 (5 bases). Germline V gene lookup returns CDR1 SQVTM and CDR2 ANQGSEA. V was cut by 4 bases and J by 3 bases, with 13 bases left in between. This CDR3 is built from 13 residues. The CDR3 protein is CSVVRAVGYEQYF. The CDR3 DNA follows: TGCAGCGTTGTCAGGGCAGTAGGCTACGAGCAGTACTTC.

The V gene is TRBV7-6, the J gene TRBJ1-2; TRBD1 might be the D (6 bases). CDR3 length equals 18 residues. Germline loops: CDR1 SGHVS, CDR2 FNYEAQ. V lost 3 bases and J 0 bases, leaving 20 bases between the germline ends. The CDR3 here is CASSLTYPGQLANYGYTF. In DNA form, the CDR3 reads TGTGCCAGCAGCTTGACATACCCCGGACAGCTAGCTAACTATGGCTACACCTTC. Full variable domain (rest looked up from reference TRBV7-6 and TRBJ1-2): GAGVSQSPRYKVTKRGQDVALRCDPISGHVSLYWYRQALGQGPEFLTYFNYEAQQDKSGLPNDRFSAERPEGSISTLTIQRTEQRDSAMYRCASSLTYPGQLANYGYTFGSGTRLTVV.

The chain links TRBV30 to TRBJ1-6; TRBD1 aligns across 8 bases. The CDR3 length is 13 residues. Germline assignment: CDR1 GTSNPN and CDR2 SVGIG (reference sequence). After removal of 1 base from V and 7 bases from J, the junction contained 0 bases not matched to a gene. The CDR3 DNA follows: TGTGCCTGGAGTGGGGACAGGAATTCACCCCTCCACTTT. It specifies CAWSGDRNSPLHF.

V is TRBV5-1 and J is TRBJ2-7; D ambiguous. This CDR3 region has 15 residues. V lost 6 bases, J lost 6 bases, and 22 bases lay in between. The germline V gene encodes CDR1 SGHRS and CDR2 YFSETQ. The CDR3 reads CASTNQTGGYGEQYF. The CDR3 bases are TGCGCCAGCACCAATCAGACCGGCGGATATGGCGAGCAGTACTTC. Using reference TRBV5-1 and TRBJ2-7 for the parts outside the CDR3, the full variable domain is KAGVTQTPRYLIKTRGQQVTLSCSPISGHRSVSWYQQTPGQGLQFLFEYFSETQRNKGNFPGRFSGRQFSNSRSEMNVSTLELGDSALYLCASTNQTGGYGEQYFGPGTRLTVT.

The rearrangement joins TRBV27 to TRBJ1-4, with D possibly TRBD1 on 6 matching bases. The length of the CDR3 is 14 residues. With 4 bases removed from V and 4 bases from J, the gap between germline ends came to 10 bases. In germline, CDR1 is MNHEY, CDR2 SMNVEV (reference sequence). CDR3 in amino acids: CASSSTGLNEKLFF. The CDR3 coding sequence is TGTGCCAGCAGTTCGACAGGACTTAATGAAAAACTGTTTTTT.

The chain combines TRBV27 with TRBJ2-7; 15 bases match TRBD2. The V gene's germline CDR1 is MNHEY and CDR2 SMNVEV (reference sequence). The CDR3 covers 18 residues. The V gene end was trimmed by 5 bases and the J gene end by 7 bases; junction bases not matched to a gene: 15. The chain's CDR3 is CASSPPGLAGGPPGEQYF. Here the CDR3 DNA reads TGTGCCAGCAGTCCCCCGGGACTAGCGGGAGGACCTCCGGGGGAGCAGTACTTC.

This clone was found once. As the CDR3 is not closed by the conserved phenylalanine or tryptophan, this likely results from a read error. The DNA is omitted, as the CDR3 cannot be located on it reliably, and the CDR3 follows TCRdb's listing. The rearrangement links TRBV6-5 to TRBJ1-1; the table calls TRBD1, which could not be checked here. Ends included, the CDR3 has 13 residues. Germline V gives CDR1 MNHEY, CDR2 SVGAGI. The CDR3 protein is CASSYSDRGQPSL.

This chain connects TRBV29-1 to TRBJ2-7; 11 bases are shared with TRBD2. The CDR3 contains 13 residues. The junction had 4 bases not matched to a gene; V was cut back by 6 bases and J by 3 bases. From germline, CDR1 is SQVTM and CDR2 ANQGSEA. CDR3: CSVTGLAGYEQYF. The CDR3 bases are TGCAGCGTCACCGGACTAGCGGGCTACGAGCAGTACTTC.